This T cell receptor (beta chain) was identified during a study of monozygotic twins with inflammatory bowel disease. The template was total RNA from whole blood, with no T cell sorting. Nested PCRs of approximately 16 and 9 cycles, two in total, were run on TCRalpha and TCRbeta cDNA. TCRdb re-called the 5' RACE reads, yielding one record per CDR3 amino acid sequence without DNA. This sample's table has about 300,000 distinct CDR3 sequences. Material for sequencing was blood. The source is a human donor with ulcerative colitis or Crohn's disease, or a healthy co-twin of an affected twin (not recorded which).

CDR3 sequence: CASSLVVYEQYF. The chain joins TRBV7-2 to TRBJ2-7. The CDR3 is 12 amino acids. Germline CDR1 is SGHTA and CDR2 is FQGNSA.